These T cell receptor beta chains were read from a single sample in a study of cytomegalovirus exposure and HLA in healthy donors. The data were produced by immunoSEQ multiplex PCR, yet TCRdb's version contains in-frame clones alone and is incomplete. This sample has approximately 160,000 clones, with about 78% found just once. Sequencing was carried out using PBMCs. All receptors come from a woman in her fifties or sixties in good health and CMV-seropositive. The CDR3 runs from the conserved cysteine through the conserved F or W. D genes are given only for firm matches. A clone size is listed for some rows: how often the clone was seen (once, few, many), or a class if it is expanded.

CDR3: CASSQYLNPAGNTIYF
DNA: TGTGCCAGCAGCCAATACCTTAATCCGGCTGGAAACACCATATATTTT
size: few
D: -
length: 16
J: TRBJ1-3
V: TRBV14

CDR3: CAWSVNLGSGGKNIQYF
DNA: TGTGCCTGGAGTGTTAACCTAGGGTCCGGAGGCAAAAACATTCAGTACTTC
size: -
D: -
length: 17
J: TRBJ2-4
V: TRBV30

CDR3: CASSRRTVGDEQYF
DNA: TGCGCCAGCAGCCGCCGGACAGTGGGAGACGAGCAGTACTTC
size: -
D: -
length: 14
J: TRBJ2-7
V: TRBV4-1

CDR3: CASSFGQGNYNEQFF
DNA: TGTGCCAGCAGCTTCGGACAGGGCAACTACAATGAGCAGTTCTTC
size: once
D: TRBD1
length: 15
J: TRBJ2-1
V: TRBV5-6

CDR3: CASSPGRGIAERTDTQYF
DNA: TGCGCCAGCAGCCCGGGGAGGGGTATAGCGGAGCGCACAGATACGCAGTATTTT
size: few
D: TRBD2
length: 18
J: TRBJ2-3
V: TRBV5-1

CDR3: CATVRGQEAHDYTF
DNA: TGTGCCACCGTCAGGGGACAGGAGGCCCACGACTACACCTTC
size: -
D: TRBD1
length: 14
J: TRBJ1-2
V: TRBV10-3

CDR3: CSVDLGGSAFF
DNA: TGCAGCGTTGACCTCGGAGGTTCGGCTTTCTTT
size: few
D: -
length: 11
J: TRBJ1-1
V: TRBV29-1

CDR3: CATKPAGWNEQFF
DNA: TGTGCCACCAAGCCAGCGGGGTGGAATGAGCAGTTCTTC
size: -
D: TRBD2
length: 13
J: TRBJ2-1
V: TRBV7-2

CDR3: CASSDRTSGGARETQYF
DNA: TGTGCCAGCAGCGACCGGACTAGCGGGGGGGCCCGGGAGACCCAGTACTTC
size: -
D: TRBD2
length: 17
J: TRBJ2-5
V: TRBV13

CDR3: CASSLEGRGYGYTF
DNA: TGTGCCAGCAGCCTCGAGGGGAGGGGCTATGGCTACACCTTC
size: -
D: -
length: 14
J: TRBJ1-2
V: TRBV6-1

CDR3: CASSPRTGGNSPLHF
DNA: TGTGCCAGCAGCCCACGGACAGGGGGAAATTCACCCCTCCACTTT
size: few
D: TRBD1
length: 15
J: TRBJ1-6
V: TRBV9

CDR3: CASSLNRMTGANYGYTF
DNA: TGTGCCAGCAGCTTGAACCGAATGACAGGGGCTAACTATGGCTACACCTTC
size: -
D: TRBD1
length: 17
J: TRBJ1-2
V: TRBV5-4

CDR3: CASSYLPGQNTEAFF
DNA: TGTGCCAGCAGTTATCTTCCGGGACAGAACACTGAAGCTTTCTTT
size: few
D: -
length: 15
J: TRBJ1-1
V: TRBV5-6

CDR3: CASSLAEGDRYGYTF
DNA: TGTGCCAGCAGCTTAGCTGAAGGGGATCGGTATGGCTACACCTTC
size: -
D: -
length: 15
J: TRBJ1-2
V: TRBV7-6

CDR3: CAARSNYGYTF
DNA: TGTGCCGCCAGAAGTAACTATGGCTACACCTTC
size: -
D: -
length: 11
J: TRBJ1-2
V: TRBV6-6

CDR3: CASTSQDAGFPTNTEAFF
DNA: TGTGCCAGCACCTCCCAAGATGCAGGATTCCCCACGAACACTGAAGCTTTCTTT
size: -
D: -
length: 18
J: TRBJ1-1
V: TRBV7-2

CDR3: CASSPASGGASWAETQYF
DNA: TGCGCCAGCAGCCCTGCTAGCGGGGGGGCCTCATGGGCAGAGACCCAGTACTTC
size: once
D: TRBD2
length: 18
J: TRBJ2-5
V: TRBV5-1

CDR3: CAWSPLGRVGYTF
DNA: TGTGCCTGGAGTCCCCTGGGCAGGGTTGGCTACACCTTC
size: -
D: -
length: 13
J: TRBJ1-2
V: TRBV30

CDR3: CASSRETIGSNQPQHF
DNA: TGTGCCAGCTCACGAGAGACAATCGGCAGCAATCAGCCCCAGCATTTT
size: -
D: -
length: 16
J: TRBJ1-5
V: TRBV18

CDR3: CASSQGTSPFEQYF
DNA: TGCGCCAGCAGCCAAGGGACTAGCCCATTCGAGCAGTACTTC
size: -
D: TRBD2
length: 14
J: TRBJ2-7
V: TRBV4-1

CDR3: CASSLGVRGRNTQYF
DNA: TGCGCCAGCAGCTTGGGTGTCAGGGGCAGAAATACGCAGTATTTT
size: -
D: -
length: 15
J: TRBJ2-3
V: TRBV5-1

CDR3: CASSLNGGDDTQYF
DNA: TGTGCCAGCAGCCTAAACGGGGGGGACGATACGCAGTATTTT
size: few
D: TRBD2
length: 14
J: TRBJ2-3
V: TRBV7-3

CDR3: CASSEDRARPYEQYF
DNA: TGTGCCAGCAGCGAAGACAGGGCGCGACCCTACGAGCAGTACTTC
size: -
D: TRBD1
length: 15
J: TRBJ2-7
V: TRBV11-1

CDR3: CASRGTDKTYEQYF
DNA: TGTGCCAGCAGGGGGACAGATAAGACCTACGAGCAGTACTTC
size: -
D: TRBD1
length: 14
J: TRBJ2-7
V: TRBV2

CDR3: CASRRTGGNTIYF
DNA: TGTGCCAGCAGGCGGACAGGGGGGAACACCATATATTTT
size: few
D: TRBD1
length: 13
J: TRBJ1-3
V: TRBV27

CDR3: CASTRRGVTGELFF
DNA: TGTGCCAGCACCCGACGGGGAGTAACCGGGGAGCTGTTTTTT
size: -
D: -
length: 14
J: TRBJ2-2
V: TRBV6-5

CDR3: CSVAIGTDTDTQYF
DNA: TGCAGCGTTGCTATCGGGACAGACACAGATACGCAGTATTTT
size: few
D: TRBD1
length: 14
J: TRBJ2-3
V: TRBV29-1

CDR3: CASSPRTGLAVEQYF
DNA: TGTGCCAGCAGCCCCCGGACAGGACTTGCGGTCGAGCAGTACTTC
size: -
D: TRBD1
length: 15
J: TRBJ2-7
V: TRBV9

CDR3: CASSLGTARGYTF
DNA: TGTGCCAGCAGCCTGGGGACAGCCCGTGGCTACACCTTC
size: -
D: TRBD1
length: 13
J: TRBJ1-2
V: TRBV7-9

CDR3: CASSQDLTDTQYF
DNA: TGTGCCAGCAGCCAAGACCTCACAGATACGCAGTATTTT
size: -
D: -
length: 13
J: TRBJ2-3
V: TRBV14

CDR3: CASSYIAGTGQEKLFF
DNA: TGTGCCAGCAGTTACATTGCCGGGACAGGGCAAGAAAAACTGTTTTTT
size: -
D: TRBD1
length: 16
J: TRBJ1-4
V: TRBV6-5

CDR3: CASLEPGGLLSAFF
DNA: TGTGCCTCACTAGAGCCAGGGGGCCTCCTATCTGCTTTCTTT
size: -
D: TRBD1
length: 14
J: TRBJ1-1
V: TRBV30

CDR3: CSAGQGSPEAFF
DNA: TGCAGCGCCGGACAGGGGTCCCCTGAAGCTTTCTTT
size: -
D: TRBD1
length: 12
J: TRBJ1-1
V: TRBV29-1

CDR3: CASSPRTQGGKLFF
DNA: TGTGCCAGCAGCCCTCGGACGCAAGGAGGAAAACTGTTTTTT
size: few
D: -
length: 14
J: TRBJ1-4
V: TRBV5-8

CDR3: CASCFEAGITDTQYF
DNA: TGTGCCAGCTGCTTCGAGGCAGGGATCACAGATACGCAGTATTTT
size: -
D: -
length: 15
J: TRBJ2-3
V: TRBV11-2

CDR3: CASSEQGSTDTQYF
DNA: TGTGCCAGCAGTGAGCAGGGATCAACAGATACGCAGTATTTT
size: -
D: -
length: 14
J: TRBJ2-3
V: TRBV6-4

CDR3: CASSEGDSYEQYF
DNA: TGTGCCAGCAGTGAAGGGGACAGCTACGAGCAGTACTTC
size: -
D: TRBD1
length: 13
J: TRBJ2-7
V: TRBV6-1

CDR3: CAWSTGQGAQPQHF
DNA: TGTGCCTGGAGCACCGGACAGGGGGCTCAGCCCCAGCATTTT
size: few
D: TRBD1
length: 14
J: TRBJ1-5
V: TRBV30